The clone carrying this T cell receptor (beta chain) appeared a single time. Assay used: immunoSEQ multiplex PCR; TCRdb lists only in-frame clones, some missing. This sample has around 690,000 clones, with 90% found just once. This CDR3 has 14 residues. V was pared by 4 bases and J by 6 bases, with 3 bases of the junction left unmatched. Germline assignment: CDR1 ENHRY and CDR2 SYGVKD. This entry is derived from a study of shared clonotypes between healthy human individuals. The sample consisted of memory CD8+ T cells from PBMCs. Subset denoted: CD45RO+ cells pooled with CCR7-negative TemRA cells. The clonotype was recovered from a young man in good health. Some clones in this sample may be carry-over from other donors' samples. The rearrangement links TRBV10-3 to TRBJ2-1; 10 bases agree with TRBD2. The CDR3 protein is CAISGLAGVNEQFF. The CDR3 nucleotides are TGTGCCATCAGTGGTCTAGCGGGAGTCAATGAGCAGTTCTTC.